This T cell receptor (beta chain) was identified during a study of human T cells and chemical hapten exposure. Across the study: The scalp of each patient received a weekly diphenylcyclopropenone dose for the full roughly 24-week study. Study-level points and caveats: TCRs whose frequency exceeded 1 in 1000 remained the same following DPC sensitization. The formation of large CDR3 similarity clusters by expanded TCRs significantly exceeded that of controls.

The CDR3 totals 12 residues. Trimming took 2 bases from V and 7 from J, leaving 8 bases between them. CDR1 is SEHNR and CDR2 is FQNEAQ in the germline V gene (reference sequence). A note on this clonotype: Its antigen is not known.

Individual cDNA molecules (in the library) carried attached unique molecular identifiers. TCRdb itself ran the RACE reads through MiXCR, one entry per CDR3 protein. The table shows 35,000 to 45,000 distinct CDR3 sequences, with about 12% occurring only once. As for time point: patch test 3, about 24 weeks after DPC sensitization. Described treatment: therapeutic diphenylcyclopropenone sensitization with weekly scalp DPC. Researchers extracted total RNA from unfractionated whole blood. The starting material was whole blood, obtained in connection with sensitization to the hapten diphenylcyclopropenone (DPC). The source of this sequence is a woman aged 40 to 49 with alopecia areata. Some clones in this sample may be carry-over from other donors' samples. This chain joins TRBV7-9 and TRBJ1-1; no reliable D call. In nucleotides, the CDR3 is TGTGCCAGCAGCTTAAACGGCGATGAAGCTTTCTTT. Translating gives CASSLNGDEAFF.